This T cell receptor beta chain was documented in a study of blood T cell repertoires in COVID-19. Background on the study: Samples representing acute and convalescent COVID-19 were sourced from the United States, Italy and Spain. Sources were T cells, B-cell-depleted T cells, or PBMCs; the material itself was cDNA or gDNA.

Per the germline V gene, CDR1 is MNHNY and CDR2 is SVGAGI (reference sequence). This CDR3 is 13 amino acids long. V shed 8 bases, J shed 7 bases, and the junction held 5 bases outside the gene matches. Original processing notes: Reference gene primer amplification gave estimated nucleated cell counts. Sequenced by immunoSEQ multiplex PCR; TCRdb stores in-frame clones only, minus some. For V, J and clone size, that table is used; D and trimming come from the DNA. The data show fewer than 250,000 clones, around four fifths seen once. The table lists this clone with a few counts. The sequence was obtained from a human donor in a cohort sampled during active COVID-19. The chain recombines TRBV6-6 with TRBJ1-5; TRBD1 matches 10 bases. Sequenced input: peripheral blood. The CDR3 coding sequence is TGTGCCAGCCGGGACAGGGGAGACCAGCCCCAGCATTTT. Its protein is CASRDRGDQPQHF.